These T cell receptor beta chains were read from a single sample in a study of T cells in Graves' hyperthyroidism and ophthalmopathy. TCRdb reanalysed the multiplex PCR reads using MiXCR and keeps one entry per CDR3 protein. The profile shows under 350,000 distinct CDR3 sequences, about a sixth of them singletons. The specimen was blood. The receptors here all came from a woman aged 55-70 years with Graves' ophthalmopathy. CDR3s include the opening cysteine and the closing phenylalanine or tryptophan. A D gene is named only where the DNA matches it firmly. Clone size appears in some rows only: once, few, many, or a class for an expanded clone.

cdr3_nt cdr3_aa j_call v_call d_call clone_size
TGTGCCAGCTCACCACCGGGTCCTGGACACACAACGCAGTATTTT CASSPPGPGHTTQYF TRBJ2-3 TRBV18 . many
TGTGCCAGCAGGCCGGGACAGGGGACCTACACCATATATTTT CASRPGQGTYTIYF TRBJ1-3 TRBV2 TRBD1 many
TGCAGCGTCCGACAATACAGGGATACTAATGAAAAACTGTTTTTT CSVRQYRDTNEKLFF TRBJ1-4 TRBV29-1 . few
TGTGCCAGCAGTTACTCCCAGGTCTCTGGAAACACCATATATTTT CASSYSQVSGNTIYF TRBJ1-3 TRBV6-5 . .
TGTGCCAGCAGTCCGACAGGGGCCCCCACAGATACGCAGTATTTT CASSPTGAPTDTQYF TRBJ2-3 TRBV27 TRBD1 many
TGTGCCAGCAGCCCTGCTCCGGACCCCGCCACCGGGGAGCTGTTTTTT CASSPAPDPATGELFF TRBJ2-2 TRBV11-2 . few
TGTGCCAGCAGTTGGGTTTCCGGTAGCAATCAGCCCCAGCATTTT CASSWVSGSNQPQHF TRBJ1-5 TRBV12-3/TRBV12-4 . many
TGCGCCAGCAGCTTGGCCGAGAGAGTAAGTGAAGCTTTCTTT CASSLAERVSEAFF TRBJ1-1 TRBV5-1 . many
TGTGCCACCAGGACAGGGGGCGCATCTGGGGCCAACGTCCTGACTTTC CATRTGGASGANVLTF TRBJ2-6 TRBV10-3 TRBD1 .
TGTGCCAGCTCACTATCGGGAACCTATGGCTACACCTTC CASSLSGTYGYTF TRBJ1-2 TRBV18 . .
TGTGCCAGCAGCACGGGACTAGCGGGGGACAATGAGCAGTTCTTC CASSTGLAGDNEQFF TRBJ2-1 TRBV13 TRBD2 many
TGTGCCAGCAGTCCCCCCCGGGACAGCACTGAAGCTTTCTTT CASSPPRDSTEAFF TRBJ1-1 TRBV6-2/TRBV6-3 TRBD1 .
TGCAGTGCTAGAGATTCCGGGATAGCCAAAAACATTCAGTACTTC CSARDSGIAKNIQYF TRBJ2-4 TRBV20-1 . many
TGTGCCAGCAGTTCCACCTCCTACAATGAGCAGTTCTTC CASSSTSYNEQFF TRBJ2-1 TRBV11-3 . .
TGTGCCAGTAGTATAGCCGGACAGTACGAGCAGTACTTC CASSIAGQYEQYF TRBJ2-7 TRBV19 . .
TGTGCCAGCAGCTTAGGTCCGGGAGCATCAGATACGCAGTATTTT CASSLGPGASDTQYF TRBJ2-3 TRBV11-2 . many
TGTGCCACCAGCAGGATAAGGACAGGGAGCTCTGGGGCCAACGTCCTGACTTTC CATSRIRTGSSGANVLTF TRBJ2-6 TRBV15 TRBD1 few